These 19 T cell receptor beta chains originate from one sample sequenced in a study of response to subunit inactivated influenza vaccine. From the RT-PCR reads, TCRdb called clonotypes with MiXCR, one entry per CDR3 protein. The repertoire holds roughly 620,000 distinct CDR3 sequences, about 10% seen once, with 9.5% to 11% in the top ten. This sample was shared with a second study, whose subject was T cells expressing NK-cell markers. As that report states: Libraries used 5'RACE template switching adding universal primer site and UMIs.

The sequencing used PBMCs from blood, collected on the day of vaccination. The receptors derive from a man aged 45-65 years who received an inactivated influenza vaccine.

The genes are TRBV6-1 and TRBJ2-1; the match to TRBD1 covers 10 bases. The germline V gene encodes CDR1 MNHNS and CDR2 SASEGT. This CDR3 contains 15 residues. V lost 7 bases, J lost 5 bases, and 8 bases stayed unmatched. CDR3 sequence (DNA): TGTGCCAGCAAGCCGGGACAGGGGATCGACAATGAGCAGTTCTTC. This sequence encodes CASKPGQGIDNEQFF.

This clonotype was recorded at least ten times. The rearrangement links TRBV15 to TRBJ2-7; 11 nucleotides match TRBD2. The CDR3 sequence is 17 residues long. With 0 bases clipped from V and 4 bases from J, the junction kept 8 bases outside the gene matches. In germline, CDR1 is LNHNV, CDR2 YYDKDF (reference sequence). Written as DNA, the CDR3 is TGTGCCACCAGCAGAGAACTAGCGGGAGAGGTTCCTTACGAGCAGTACTTC. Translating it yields CATSRELAGEVPYEQYF.

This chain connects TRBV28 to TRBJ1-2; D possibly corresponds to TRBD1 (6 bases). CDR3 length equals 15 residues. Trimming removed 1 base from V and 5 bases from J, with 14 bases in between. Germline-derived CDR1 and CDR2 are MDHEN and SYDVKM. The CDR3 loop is CASSLYPRGDYGYTF. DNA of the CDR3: TGTGCCAGCAGTTTATACCCCAGGGGCGATTATGGCTACACCTTC.

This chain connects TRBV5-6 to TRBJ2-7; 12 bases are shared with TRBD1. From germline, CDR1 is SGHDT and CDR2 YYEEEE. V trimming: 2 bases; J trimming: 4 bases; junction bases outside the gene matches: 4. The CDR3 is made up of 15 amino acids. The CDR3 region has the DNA TGTGCCAGCAGCTTTGGGACAGGGGGCCTGTACGAGCAGTACTTC. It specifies CASSFGTGGLYEQYF.

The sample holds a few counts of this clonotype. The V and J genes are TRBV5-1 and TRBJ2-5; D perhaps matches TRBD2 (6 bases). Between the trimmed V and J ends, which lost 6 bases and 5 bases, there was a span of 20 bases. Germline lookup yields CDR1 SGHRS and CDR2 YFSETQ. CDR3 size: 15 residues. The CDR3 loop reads CASTPATRIGETQYF. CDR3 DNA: TGCGCCAGCACCCCCGCGACTAGGATAGGCGAGACCCAGTACTTC.

The CDR3 coding sequence is TGTGCCAGCAGCGTTAGCGGGAGGGAGACAGATACGCAGTATTTT. Amino acid sequence: CASSVSGRETDTQYF. The rearrangement joins TRBV7-6 to TRBJ2-3; 11 bases line up with TRBD2. Per the germline V gene, CDR1 is SGHVS and CDR2 is FNYEAQ. Trimming took 5 bases from V and 3 from J; bases not matched to a gene: 4. The CDR3 covers 15 residues.

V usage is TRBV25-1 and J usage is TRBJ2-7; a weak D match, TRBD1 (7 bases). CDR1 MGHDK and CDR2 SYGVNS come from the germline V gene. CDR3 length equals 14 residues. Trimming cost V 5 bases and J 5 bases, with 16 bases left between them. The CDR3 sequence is CASSTQGGIDEQYF. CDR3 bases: TGTGCCAGCAGTACTCAGGGGGGAATCGACGAGCAGTACTTC.

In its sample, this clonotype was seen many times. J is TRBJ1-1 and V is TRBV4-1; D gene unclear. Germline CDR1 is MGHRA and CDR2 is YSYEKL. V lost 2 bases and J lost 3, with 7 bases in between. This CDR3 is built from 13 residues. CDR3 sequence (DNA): TGCGCCAGCAGCCAATTCGGGGACACTGAAGCTTTCTTT. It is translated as CASSQFGDTEAFF.

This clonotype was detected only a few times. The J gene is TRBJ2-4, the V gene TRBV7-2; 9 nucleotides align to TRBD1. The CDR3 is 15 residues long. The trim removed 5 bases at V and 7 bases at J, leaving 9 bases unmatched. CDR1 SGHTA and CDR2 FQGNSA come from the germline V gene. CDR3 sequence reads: CASSLSQGASNIQYF. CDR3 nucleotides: TGTGCCAGCAGCCTTTCACAGGGGGCCTCGAACATTCAGTACTTC.

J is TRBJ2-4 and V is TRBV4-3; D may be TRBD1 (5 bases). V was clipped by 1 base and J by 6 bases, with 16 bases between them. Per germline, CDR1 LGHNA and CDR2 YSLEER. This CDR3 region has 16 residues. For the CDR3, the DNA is TGCGCCAGCAGCCAAGGGTTTTCGCAGGGTGGAAACATTCAGTACTTC. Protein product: CASSQGFSQGGNIQYF.

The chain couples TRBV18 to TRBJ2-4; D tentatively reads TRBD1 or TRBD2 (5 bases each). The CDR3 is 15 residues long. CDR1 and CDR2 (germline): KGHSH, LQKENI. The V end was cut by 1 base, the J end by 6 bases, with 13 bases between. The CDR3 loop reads CASSPQGLRGNIQYF. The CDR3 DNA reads TGTGCCAGCTCACCACAGGGTTTGAGGGGAAACATTCAGTACTTC.

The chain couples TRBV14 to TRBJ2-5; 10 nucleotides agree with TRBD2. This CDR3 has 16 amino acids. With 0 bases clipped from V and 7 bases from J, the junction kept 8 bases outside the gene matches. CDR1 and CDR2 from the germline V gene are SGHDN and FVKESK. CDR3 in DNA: TGTGCCAGCAGCCAAGATTTGCTAGCGGGAGAGGGGACCCAGTACTTC. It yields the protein CASSQDLLAGEGTQYF. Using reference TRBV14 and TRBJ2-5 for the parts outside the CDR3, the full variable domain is EAGVTQFPSHSVIEKGQTVTLRCDPISGHDNLYWYRRVMGKEIKFLLHFVKESKQDESGMPNNRFLAERTGGTYSTLKVQPAELEDSGVYFCASSQDLLAGEGTQYFGPGTRLLVL.

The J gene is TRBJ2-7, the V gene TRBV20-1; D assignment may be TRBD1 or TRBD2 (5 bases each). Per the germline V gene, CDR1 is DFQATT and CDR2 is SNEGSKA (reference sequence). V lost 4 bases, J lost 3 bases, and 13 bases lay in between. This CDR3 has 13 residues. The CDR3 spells CSAISRGYYEQYF. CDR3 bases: TGCAGTGCTATAAGTCGGGGCTACTACGAGCAGTACTTC.

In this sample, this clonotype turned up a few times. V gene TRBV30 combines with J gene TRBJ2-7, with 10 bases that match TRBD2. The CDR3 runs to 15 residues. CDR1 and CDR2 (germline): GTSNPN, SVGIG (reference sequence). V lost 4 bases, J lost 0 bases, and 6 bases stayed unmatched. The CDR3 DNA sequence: TGTGCCTGGATCTCGGCTAGCGGGAGCTCCTACGAGCAGTACTTC. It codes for CAWISASGSSYEQYF.

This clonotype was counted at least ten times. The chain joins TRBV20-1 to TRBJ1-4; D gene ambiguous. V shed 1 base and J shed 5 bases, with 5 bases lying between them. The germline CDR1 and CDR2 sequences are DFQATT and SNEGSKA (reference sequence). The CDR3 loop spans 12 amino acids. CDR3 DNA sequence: TGCAGTGCTAGAGTTGGAAATGAAAAACTGTTTTTT. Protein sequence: CSARVGNEKLFF.

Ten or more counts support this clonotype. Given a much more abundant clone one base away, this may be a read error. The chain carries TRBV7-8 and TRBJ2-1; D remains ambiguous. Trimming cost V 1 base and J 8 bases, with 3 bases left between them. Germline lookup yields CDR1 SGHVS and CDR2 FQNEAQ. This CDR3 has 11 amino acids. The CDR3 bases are TGTGCCAGCAGCTTAGGGCATGAGCAGTTCTTC. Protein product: CASSLGHEQFF.

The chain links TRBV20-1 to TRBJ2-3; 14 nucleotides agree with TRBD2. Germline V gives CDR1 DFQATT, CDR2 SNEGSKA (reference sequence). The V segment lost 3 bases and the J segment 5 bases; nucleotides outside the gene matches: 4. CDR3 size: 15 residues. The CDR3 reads CSARGLAGVEDTQYF. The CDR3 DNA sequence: TGCAGTGCTAGGGGACTAGCGGGAGTCGAAGATACGCAGTATTTT.

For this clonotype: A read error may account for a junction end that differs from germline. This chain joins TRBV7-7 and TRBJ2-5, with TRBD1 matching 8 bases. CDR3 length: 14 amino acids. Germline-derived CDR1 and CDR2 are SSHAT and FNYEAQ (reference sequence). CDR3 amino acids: CASSTDRAGETQYF. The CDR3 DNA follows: TGTGCTAGCAGCACGGACAGGGCTGGGGAGACCCAGTACTTC.

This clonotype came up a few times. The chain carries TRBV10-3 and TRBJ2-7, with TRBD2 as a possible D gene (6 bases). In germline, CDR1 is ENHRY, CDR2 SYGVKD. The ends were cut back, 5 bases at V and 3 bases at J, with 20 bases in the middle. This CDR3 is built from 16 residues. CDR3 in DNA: TGTGCCATCAGTAAACAATACGGGACTTCTAACTACGAGCAGTACTTC. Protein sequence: CAISKQYGTSNYEQYF.